The 5 T cell receptor beta chains presented below share a single source sample, sequenced in a study of human T cells and chemical hapten exposure. TCRdb reprocessed the RACE reads with MiXCR, giving one entry per CDR3 protein. This table holds some 250,000 distinct CDR3 sequences, approximately 7.5% found once. Time point described: pre-sensitization, week 0. Specified treatment: therapeutic diphenylcyclopropenone sensitization with weekly scalp DPC. The sample in question was whole blood, obtained in connection with sensitization to the hapten diphenylcyclopropenone (DPC). All receptors derive from a man aged 18-30 years with alopecia areata. Some clones in this sample may be carry-over from other donors' samples.

This clonotype appeared many times. The chain links TRBV7-2 to TRBJ1-3; no firm D call. The CDR3 spans 13 residues. CDR1 is SGHTA, CDR2 FQGNSA, per germline. The V end was cut by 5 bases, the J end by 4 bases, with 9 bases between. The CDR3 nucleotides read TGTGCCAGCAGCCCTCCCGGCGGAAACACCATATATTTT. It codes for CASSPPGGNTIYF.

The chain links TRBV18 to TRBJ2-7; TRBD2 aligns across 11 bases. The CDR3 contains 17 residues. CDR1 and CDR2 (germline): KGHSH, LQKENI. The ends lost 4 bases at V and 2 bases at J; junction bases unmatched: 10. CDR3: CASSLRTTSGGTYEQYF. In DNA, the CDR3 is TGTGCCAGCTCACTGAGAACAACTAGCGGGGGCACCTACGAGCAGTACTTC. Together with reference TRBV18 and TRBJ2-7, the CDR3 gives the full variable domain: NAGVMQNPRHLVRRRGQEARLRCSPMKGHSHVYWYRQLPEEGLKFMVYLQKENIIDESGMPKERFSAEFPKEGPSILRIQQVVRGDSAAYFCASSLRTTSGGTYEQYFGPGTRLTVT.

The V and J genes are TRBV20-1 and TRBJ1-4, with D uncertain. The CDR3 is 14 amino acids. In germline, CDR1 is DFQATT, CDR2 SNEGSKA (reference sequence). With 3 bases removed from V and 5 bases from J, the gap between germline ends came to 13 bases. CDR3 nucleotides: TGCAGTGCTAGGTGGACCGCAGAAAATGAAAAACTGTTTTTT. Its protein product is CSARWTAENEKLFF.

This clonotype was counted at least ten times. The chain combines TRBV13 with TRBJ1-1; 7 bases align to TRBD1. CDR1 is PRHDT and CDR2 is FYEKMQ in the germline V gene (reference sequence). V was pared by 5 bases and J by 7 bases, with 10 bases of the junction left unmatched. The CDR3 runs to 14 residues. The CDR3 coding sequence is TGTGCCAGCAGCCTCCGACAGGGAGGTAGTGAAGCTTTCTTT. Translation gives CASSLRQGGSEAFF.

This clonotype turned up a few times. The gene calls are TRBV7-9 and TRBJ2-1; D is unresolved. CDR3 length equals 17 residues. Germline lookup yields CDR1 SEHNR and CDR2 FQNEAQ (reference sequence). The germline V and J ends were trimmed by 0 bases and 0 bases, with 12 bases remaining between them. The DNA for the CDR3 is TGTGCCAGCAGCTTAGCTCGGCCCGGTAGCTCCTACAATGAGCAGTTCTTC. Protein sequence: CASSLARPGSSYNEQFF. Full variable domain (missing parts from reference TRBV7-9 and TRBJ2-1): DTGVSQNPRHKITKRGQNVTFRCDPISEHNRLYWYRQTLGQGPEFLTYFQNEAQLEKSRLLSDRFSAERPKGSFSTLEIQRTEQGDSAMYLCASSLARPGSSYNEQFFGPGTRLTVL.